These 5 T cell receptor beta chains share one sample of origin, sequenced in a study of T cell repertoires in cytomegalovirus infection. TCRdb re-derived calls from the reads in MiXCR, one entry per CDR3 protein. The sample consists of more than 400,000 distinct CDR3 sequences, 26% of them appearing once. Material for sequencing was PBMCs. The receptors stem from a human donor in good health (CMV status not recorded). Some clones in this sample may be carry-over from other donors' samples.

The chain uses TRBV7-9 and TRBJ1-6; D unresolved. The CDR3 is 13 residues long. Looked up from germline, CDR1 is SEHNR and CDR2 is FQNEAQ (reference sequence). Trimming stripped 5 bases from V and 9 bases from J, with 11 bases between. CDR3 region: CASSQTLVSPLHF. CDR3 in DNA: TGTGCCAGCAGCCAAACCCTGGTTTCACCCCTCCACTTT. The variable domain in full, with the rest retrieved from reference TRBV7-9 and TRBJ1-6, is DTGVSQNPRHKITKRGQNVTFRCDPISEHNRLYWYRQTLGQGPEFLTYFQNEAQLEKSRLLSDRFSAERPKGSFSTLEIQRTEQGDSAMYLCASSQTLVSPLHFGNGTRLTVT.

This clonotype was counted at least ten times. The chain uses TRBV11-2 and TRBJ2-6; D ambiguous. V was clipped by 5 bases and J by 1 base, with 9 bases between them. The V gene's germline CDR1 is SGHAT and CDR2 FQNNGV. This CDR3 contains 15 residues. CDR3 protein: CASSHRNSGANVLTF. CDR3 nucleotides: TGTGCCAGCAGCCACCGTAATTCTGGGGCCAACGTCCTGACTTTC.

The V gene is TRBV6-5, the J gene TRBJ2-1; 12 nucleotides agree with TRBD1. After removal of 2 bases from V and 3 bases from J, the junction contained 11 bases not matched to a gene. The length of the CDR3 is 19 residues. Germline V gene lookup returns CDR1 MNHEY and CDR2 SVGAGI. DNA of the CDR3: TGTGCCAGCAGTTACGATCGGAGGAGGGACAGGGGGCTCTACAATGAGCAGTTCTTC. This gives the protein CASSYDRRRDRGLYNEQFF.

The chain uses TRBV6-2 or TRBV6-3 and TRBJ2-7; D is unresolved. V dropped 6 bases and J dropped 3 bases, with 9 bases sitting between them. Germline V gives CDR1 MNHEY, CDR2 SVGEGT. The CDR3 has 12 amino acids. CDR3 sequence (DNA): TGTGCCAGCAGCCACTCACACTACGAGCAGTACGTC. Its protein product is CASSHSHYEQYV.

The chain employs TRBV7-2 and TRBJ2-3; no clear D gene. From germline, CDR1 is SGHTA and CDR2 FQGNSA. Trimming took 5 bases from V and 10 from J, leaving 13 bases between them. This CDR3 spans 12 amino acids. The CDR3 DNA follows: TGTGCCAGCAGCCCTGGATCACCGGCGCAGTATTTT. This gives the protein CASSPGSPAQYF.